These 5 T cell receptor beta chains share one sample of origin, sequenced in a study of shared clonotypes between healthy human individuals. The method was immunoSEQ multiplex PCR; TCRdb's version includes in-frame clones alone and lacks a portion of them. Of a few hundred thousand clones in the sample, 79% were seen once. Material: PBMCs. Source of these receptors: a woman aged 40 to 49 in good health. Some clones in this sample may be carry-over from other donors' samples.

This rearrangement joins TRBV28 to TRBJ1-5, with unresolved D. V lost 3 bases to trimming and J lost 0 bases, with 6 bases between them. This CDR3 contains 14 residues. CDR1 is MDHEN, CDR2 SYDVKM, per germline. The CDR3 nucleotides are TGTGCCAGCAGTTTGGACCATAGCAATCAGCCCCAGCATTTT. Encoded protein: CASSLDHSNQPQHF.

The V and J genes are TRBV30 and TRBJ1-5, with 7 bases fitting TRBD1. The CDR3 is 13 residues long. Germline CDR1 reads GTSNPN; CDR2 reads SVGIG (reference sequence). After removal of 0 bases from V and 7 bases from J, the junction contained 3 bases not matched to a gene. This CDR3 is CAWSVTRGQPQHF. The DNA of the CDR3 is TGTGCCTGGAGTGTTACCAGGGGGCAGCCCCAGCATTTT.

The chain uses TRBV4-1 and TRBJ1-4; a weak D match, TRBD1 (5 bases). This CDR3 spans 16 amino acids. Germline CDR1 and CDR2: MGHRA and YSYEKL. The V end lost 1 base, the J end lost 9 bases, and 18 bases lay between the germline ends. CDR3 sequence: CASSQGGWAGLKKLFF. In DNA, the CDR3 is TGCGCCAGCAGCCAAGGGGGTTGGGCAGGGTTAAAAAAACTGTTTTTT.

This rearrangement joins TRBV4-1 to TRBJ1-2; tentative D call: TRBD1 (6 bases). The CDR3 totals 16 residues. Trimming left V 0 bases short and J 7 bases short, with 18 bases between. CDR1 and CDR2 (germline): MGHRA, YSYEKL. The DNA of the CDR3 is TGCGCCAGCAGCCAAGATCTCCGGGGGGCAGGGGTTGGCTACACCTTC. The encoded protein is CASSQDLRGAGVGYTF.

V gene TRBV11-2 combines with J gene TRBJ2-5, with 7 bases that match TRBD2. The ends lost 5 bases at V and 1 base at J; junction bases unmatched: 19. Germline CDR1 SGHAT, CDR2 FQNNGV. CDR3 length equals 19 residues. CDR3: CASSTLSPLASGFQETQYF. In DNA form, the CDR3 reads TGTGCCAGCAGCACCCTGTCCCCGTTGGCTAGCGGATTCCAAGAGACCCAGTACTTC.